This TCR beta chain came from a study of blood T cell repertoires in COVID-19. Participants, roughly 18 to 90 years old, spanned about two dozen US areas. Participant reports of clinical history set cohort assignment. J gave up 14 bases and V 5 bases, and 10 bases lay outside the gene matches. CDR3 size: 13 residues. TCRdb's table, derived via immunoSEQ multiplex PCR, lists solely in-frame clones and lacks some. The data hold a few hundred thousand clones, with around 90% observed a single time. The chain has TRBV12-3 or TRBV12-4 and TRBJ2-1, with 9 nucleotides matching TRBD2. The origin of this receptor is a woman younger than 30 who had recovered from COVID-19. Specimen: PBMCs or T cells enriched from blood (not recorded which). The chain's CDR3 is CASSLPAGGGEFF. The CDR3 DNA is TGTGCCAGCAGTCTGCCGGCTGGCGGGGGGGAGTTCTTC.